This section outlines one TCR beta chain sequence together with its context. Its specific antigen is unknown. No per-base quality is available; no much larger clone lies one base away. The data were taken from a study of control samples from healthy donors and cancer patients (dated by TCRdb to about 2020). Its CDR3 holds 13 amino acids, cysteine through phenylalanine. CDR3 DNA is the only sequence kept; it has 39 bases, read in frame from the first base. CDR1 and CDR2 are read off the germline V gene (reference sequence) as SGHNT and YYREEE. The trim is 9 bases for V and 2 bases for J, with a gap of 12 bases between the germline ends. Receptors were amplified or captured by the immunoSEQ multiplex PCR assay. TCRdb re-hosts the immuneACCESS table, in-frame sequences only. Its copies lack some clones; in the studies checked, an unresolved V gene accounts for under half of them, and the cause for the rest is not known. The sample table lists approximately 120,000 clones, more than 75% of them with a count of one. Roughly 3% of the sample comes from the top ten.

This TCR was sampled from a man in his sixties in good health. The sample consisted of blood. Here the chain combines TRBV5-4 and TRBJ2-1, with TRBD2 as a weak D call on 7 bases. The DNA sequence follows: TGTGCCACCCGGGGGGCGACCTACAATGAGCAGTTCTTC. This yields the protein CATRGATYNEQFF. When the CDR3 is completed using the reference TRBV5-4 and TRBJ2-1 genes on either side, the full variable domain is ETGVTQSPTHLIKTRGQQVTLRCSSQSGHNTVSWYQQALGQGPQFIFQYYREEENGRGNFPPRFSGLQFPNYSSELNVNALELDDSALYLCATRGATYNEQFFGPGTRLTVL.